This T cell receptor (beta chain) was observed in a study of spatial heterogeneity in lung cancer. This clonotype was picked up many times. Noted time point: blood at routine non-recurrence follow-up after resection. TCRdb recomputed calls from the 5' RACE reads with MiXCR, one row per CDR3 protein. Of tens of thousands of distinct CDR3 sequences listed, 10% to 15% are singletons. V was pared by 3 bases and J by 0 bases, with 10 bases between. Per the germline V gene, CDR1 is LGHDT and CDR2 is YNNKEL (reference sequence). The length of the CDR3 is 15 residues. The chain joins TRBV3-1 to TRBJ2-3; no clear D. This TCR was recovered from a male donor with early-stage non-small cell lung cancer. The sample was PBMCs, taken at follow-up. CDR3 sequence (DNA): TGTGCCAGCAGCCAGAACCCCAGAAGCACAGATACGCAGTATTTT. It yields the protein CASSQNPRSTDTQYF.